This entry is about one T cell receptor (beta chain). The sample is drawn from a study of blood T cell repertoires in COVID-19. Study-level background: The United States, Italy and Spain provided the acute and convalescent COVID-19 samples. PBMCs, B-cell-depleted T cells, or T cells provided the cDNA or gDNA that made up the material.

Participants were aged about 18 to 90 years from 20 to 30 US areas. Clinical histories supplied by participants themselves formed the basis of cohort assignment. The V and J ends lost 3 bases and 5 bases respectively, with 19 bases between them. The CDR3 has 16 amino acids. CDR1 and CDR2 from the germline V gene are MGHRA and YSYEKL. The repertoire was sequenced with immunoSEQ multiplex PCR; TCRdb's copy has only in-frame clones and lacks some. This table has over 120,000 clones, 75% to 80% appearing once. The chain carries TRBV4-1 and TRBJ1-1; possible D gene TRBD1, 5 bases. The specimen sequenced was PBMCs or T cells enriched from blood (not recorded which). This clonotype originated in a woman in her forties or fifties who had recovered from COVID-19. Written as DNA, the CDR3 is TGCGCCAGCAGCCACTCCACCGCCGGGGGAAGGACTGAAGCTTTCTTT. This sequence encodes CASSHSTAGGRTEAFF.